These 13 T cell receptor beta chains were all obtained from the same sample, sequenced in a study of T cell responses to AZD1222 COVID-19 vaccine. The data were produced by immunoSEQ multiplex PCR, yet TCRdb's version contains in-frame clones alone and is incomplete. The data contain some 130,000 clones, more than 75% of them seen just once; the ten biggest clones take up about 20%. The specimen was peripheral blood, collected on day 0 of AZD1222 vaccination. The source is an adult in good health.

The V and J genes are TRBV7-8 and TRBJ2-7, with no clear D. The CDR3 has 15 residues. CDR1 is SGHVS, CDR2 FQNEAQ, per germline. V lost 1 base to trimming and J lost 0 bases, with 10 bases between them. The CDR3 spells CASSLGTPSSYEQYF. CDR3 coding DNA: TGTGCCAGCAGCTTAGGAACGCCGAGCTCCTACGAGCAGTACTTC. Complete variable domain (other parts from reference TRBV7-8 and TRBJ2-7): GAGVSQSPRYKVAKRGQDVALRCDPISGHVSLFWYQQALGQGPEFLTYFQNEAQLDKSGLPSDRFFAERPEGSVSTLKIQRTQQEDSAVYLCASSLGTPSSYEQYFGPGTRLTVT.

J is TRBJ2-7 and V is TRBV4-1; D is uncertain. V was trimmed by 0 bases and J by 3 bases, leaving 9 bases between them. The CDR3 runs 14 residues. In germline, CDR1 is MGHRA, CDR2 YSYEKL. The CDR3 DNA reads as TGCGCCAGCAGCCAAGAGCTTGGAAACTACGAGCAGTACTTC. Its translation: CASSQELGNYEQYF.

The chain joins TRBV13 to TRBJ2-4; tentative D call: TRBD2 (5 bases). CDR1 and CDR2 from the germline V gene are PRHDT and FYEKMQ (reference sequence). The CDR3 is made up of 15 amino acids. The V gene lost 4 bases and the J gene lost 4 bases, with 14 bases spanning the gap. The CDR3 DNA reads as TGTGCCAGCAGCTCCCCAAGGACGGGAAAAAACATTCAGTACTTC. Protein: CASSSPRTGKNIQYF.

This clone came up a few times. The V gene is TRBV27, the J gene TRBJ1-5; D is possibly TRBD1 (5 bases). The CDR3 loop spans 13 amino acids. In germline, CDR1 is MNHEY, CDR2 SMNVEV (reference sequence). V was shortened by 8 bases and J by 2 bases, with 10 bases between the two germline ends. CDR3 region: CASCTGGNQPQHF. The CDR3 DNA sequence: TGTGCCAGCTGCACGGGGGGCAATCAGCCCCAGCATTTT.

Points on this clone: A read error is the likely source, as a far larger clone sits one nucleotide away. This specimen includes other DNA sequences encoding the same CDR3. The chain combines TRBV21-1 with TRBJ1-6; TRBD1 was called by the table and not checked on the DNA. TRBV21-1 is classified as a pseudogene. This CDR3 comprises 15 residues. In nucleotides, the CDR3 is TGTGCCAGCAGCCCCCCCGGACAGGGGGGCTCACCCCTCCACTTT. Encoded protein: CASSPPGQGGSPLHF.

The chain has TRBV18 and TRBJ2-3, with D perhaps TRBD2 (7 bases). The CDR3 covers 16 residues. V gave up 2 bases and J gave up 1 base, with 13 bases separating them. Germline CDR1 and CDR2: KGHSH and LQKENI. The CDR3 loop reads CASSPTQGGGTDTQYF. The CDR3, as DNA: TGTGCCAGCTCACCAACACAGGGAGGGGGCACAGATACGCAGTATTTT.

The rearrangement links TRBV30 to TRBJ2-5; TRBD1 might be the D (6 bases). CDR3 length equals 12 residues. Germline V CDR1 and CDR2: GTSNPN, SVGIG (reference sequence). Trimming shortened V by 5 bases and J by 3 bases, and 10 bases separated the two germline ends. This chain's CDR3 is CAWSGDEETQYF. The CDR3 DNA reads as TGTGCCTGGTCAGGGGATGAAGAGACCCAGTACTTC.

The chain recombines TRBV5-6 with TRBJ2-7, with D unclear. Germline V gene data show CDR1 as SGHDT and CDR2 as YYEEEE. V shed 1 base and J shed 3 bases, with 11 bases lying between them. There are 14 residues in the CDR3. The CDR3 DNA reads TGTGCCAGCAGCTTGTTGTTTACAGACTACGAGCAGTACTTC. Its protein product is CASSLLFTDYEQYF.

This chain joins TRBV3-1 (or the pseudogene TRBV3-2) and TRBJ2-2; no reliable D call. Per germline, CDR1 LGHDT and CDR2 YNNKEL (reference sequence). Trimming took 1 base from V and 0 from J, leaving 6 bases between them. The CDR3 runs to 15 residues. The CDR3 DNA sequence: TGTGCCAGCAGCCAAGGACTGACGAACACCGGGGAGCTGTTTTTT. Translated, it gives CASSQGLTNTGELFF.

The J gene is TRBJ1-1, the V gene TRBV28; 11 positions agree with TRBD1. The length of the CDR3 is 15 residues. Per the germline V gene, CDR1 is MDHEN and CDR2 is SYDVKM. The ends lost 8 bases at V and 2 bases at J; junction bases unmatched: 7. CDR3 in amino acids: CASRGQGGPNTEAFF. The CDR3 nucleotides are TGTGCCAGCCGGGGACAGGGGGGACCAAACACTGAAGCTTTCTTT.

The V gene is TRBV4-3, the J gene TRBJ1-5, with 9 bases lining up with TRBD1. V was clipped by 4 bases and J by 6 bases; unmatched bases: 10. The CDR3 contains 16 residues. The V gene's germline CDR1 is LGHNA and CDR2 YSLEER. The CDR3 coding sequence is TGCGCCAGCAGCCGCGTCCCGGACAGGGGAAGTCAGCCCCAGCATTTT. Residues: CASSRVPDRGSQPQHF.

The CDR3 DNA follows: TGCGCCAGCAGCTTGGTGGCTAGCGGGGGGAGCACAGATACGCAGTATTTT. This translates into CASSLVASGGSTDTQYF. The rearrangement uses TRBV5-1 and TRBJ2-3; 11 positions match TRBD2. Trimming took 0 bases from V and 0 from J; bases not matched to a gene: 3. The CDR3 has 17 amino acids. Per germline, CDR1 SGHRS and CDR2 YFSETQ.

V and J are TRBV18 and TRBJ1-2; D possibly corresponds to TRBD1 (6 bases). CDR1 KGHSH and CDR2 LQKENI come from the germline V gene. V dropped 3 bases and J dropped 6 bases, with 14 bases sitting between them. This CDR3 region has 14 residues. CDR3 amino acids: CASSPTQGWNGYTF. CDR3 sequence (DNA): TGTGCCAGCTCACCTACACAGGGCTGGAATGGCTACACCTTC. Combining the CDR3 with reference TRBV18 and TRBJ1-2 gives the whole variable domain NAGVMQNPRHLVRRRGQEARLRCSPMKGHSHVYWYRQLPEEGLKFMVYLQKENIIDESGMPKERFSAEFPKEGPSILRIQQVVRGDSAAYFCASSPTQGWNGYTFGSGTRLTVV.